What follows are 8 T cell receptor beta chains derived from one specimen sequenced in a study of monozygotic twins with inflammatory bowel disease. Following a re-call of the 5' RACE reads, TCRdb has one entry per CDR3 protein and lacks DNA. This sample's table reports a few hundred thousand distinct CDR3 sequences. The material sequenced was blood. Every receptor here comes from a human donor with ulcerative colitis or Crohn's disease, or a healthy co-twin of an affected twin (not recorded which).

The rearrangement links TRBV20-1 to TRBJ2-3; TCRdb returns TRBD2, unconfirmable since there is no DNA. The CDR3 contains 19 residues. CDR1 is DFQATT, CDR2 SNEGSKA, per germline (reference sequence). The CDR3 is CSASGGAIQPSGSTDTQYF.

The V call is TRBV6-2 or TRBV6-3, the J call TRBJ2-7; TCRdb names TRBD2, which stays unverified in the absence of DNA. Germline values: CDR1 MNHEY, CDR2 SVGEGT. The length of the CDR3 is 16 residues. Here the CDR3 reads CASSYSSSGRRHEQYF.

This chain's CDR3 is CASSLEQGWETQYF. The genes are TRBV5-1 and TRBJ2-5; absent DNA, TCRdb's TRBD1 call cannot be checked. CDR3 length: 14 amino acids. Germline loops: CDR1 SGHRS, CDR2 YFSETQ.

The CDR3 sequence is CAISAGTGAEDYGYTF. The rearrangement uses TRBV10-3 and TRBJ1-2; the D call from TCRdb, TRBD1, cannot be confirmed without DNA. Germline V CDR1 and CDR2: ENHRY, SYGVKD. This CDR3 has 16 amino acids.

The rearrangement joins TRBV7-2 to TRBJ2-7; TCRdb selects TRBD2, and the lack of DNA leaves this call unchecked. CDR1 is SGHTA, CDR2 FQGNSA, per germline. This CDR3 contains 16 residues. The CDR3 spells CASILGGLVVAHEQYF.

The chain has TRBV6-5 and TRBJ2-5; the D call of TRBD2 rests on TCRdb alone, since no DNA is present to check it. In germline, CDR1 is MNHEY, CDR2 SVGAGI. The CDR3 covers 14 residues. CDR3 sequence reads: CASSLGTPPTTQYF.

The chain links TRBV27 to TRBJ1-4; TCRdb reports TRBD1, a call that lacks DNA to check it against. The CDR3 loop spans 15 amino acids. From germline, CDR1 is MNHEY and CDR2 SMNVEV (reference sequence). The CDR3 sequence is CASSFTGGANEKLFF. Based on the CDR3 plus reference TRBV27 and TRBJ1-4, the full variable domain is EAQVTQNPRYLITVTGKKLTVTCSQNMNHEYMSWYRQDPGLGLRQIYYSMNVEVTDKGDVPEGYKVSRKEKRNFPLILESPSPNQTSLYFCASSFTGGANEKLFFGSGTQLSVL.

The chain joins TRBV27 to TRBJ2-2. Germline CDR1 reads MNHEY; CDR2 reads SMNVEV (reference sequence). The CDR3 consists of 13 residues. CDR3 sequence: CASSSLRTGELFF.